A single sample is the source of the 22 T cell receptor beta chains below, sequenced in a study of shared clonotypes between healthy human individuals. Measured with immunoSEQ multiplex PCR; TCRdb has only the in-frame clones, and not every one. The sample consists of over 850,000 clones, 75% to 80% of them appearing once. Sequencing was carried out using memory CD4+ T cells from PBMCs. Subset noted: CD45RA-negative fraction. Source of these receptors: a man aged 18 to 29 in good health. Some clones in this sample may be carry-over from other donors' samples.

J is TRBJ1-1 and V is TRBV25-1; TRBD1 agrees at 7 bases. Germline V gene sequence: CDR1 MGHDK, CDR2 SYGVNS. Trimming at V came to 3 bases and at J to 3 bases, leaving 7 bases not matched to a gene. CDR3 length: 15 amino acids. CDR3 loop: CASSDPTQGDTEAFF. The CDR3 region has the DNA TGTGCCAGCAGTGACCCGACCCAGGGGGACACTGAAGCTTTCTTT.

The V gene is TRBV7-9, the J gene TRBJ2-5; D is undetermined. With 1 base removed from V and 9 bases from J, the gap between germline ends came to 12 bases. The germline CDR1 and CDR2 sequences are SEHNR and FQNEAQ (reference sequence). The CDR3 contains 13 residues. DNA for the CDR3: TGTGCCAGCAGCTTAGATGCGACACGGTCCCAGTACTTC. Translating gives CASSLDATRSQYF.

The sample holds a few counts of this clone. This sequence joins TRBV30 and TRBJ1-1; D gene unclear. CDR1 GTSNPN and CDR2 SVGIG come from the germline V gene (reference sequence). The CDR3 consists of 14 residues. The V end lost 6 bases, the J end lost 4 bases, and 18 bases lay between the germline ends. The CDR3 sequence: CACPAPSGSTEAFF. The DNA of the CDR3 is TGTGCCTGCCCTGCCCCATCGGGCTCCACTGAAGCTTTCTTT.

The chain couples TRBV5-4 to TRBJ1-2; D is possibly TRBD1 (6 bases). Trimming shortened V by 0 bases and J by 0 bases, and 6 bases separated the two germline ends. CDR3 size: 14 residues. Germline CDR1 is SGHNT and CDR2 is YYREEE (reference sequence). The DNA for the CDR3 is TGTGCCAGCAGCTTGGCAGGGGCTAACTATGGCTACACCTTC. This codes for CASSLAGANYGYTF.

The chain carries TRBV2 and TRBJ2-2; D gene ambiguous. Germline loops: CDR1 SNHLY, CDR2 FYNNEI. This CDR3 is built from 12 residues. V lost 7 bases to trimming and J lost 3 bases, with 6 bases between them. CDR3 nucleotide sequence: TGTGCCAGCACCGAGTACACCGGGGAGCTGTTTTTT. This sequence encodes CASTEYTGELFF.

The V gene is TRBV28, the J gene TRBJ1-5; D ambiguous. Germline lookup yields CDR1 MDHEN and CDR2 SYDVKM. CDR3 length: 15 amino acids. V was trimmed by 4 bases and J by 9 bases, leaving 19 bases between them. For the CDR3, the DNA is TGTGCCAGCAGTTCGTTCCGATCTACGCTTTGGCCCCAGCATTTT. Translating gives CASSSFRSTLWPQHF.

This clone appeared a few times. The CDR3 region has the DNA TGTGCCAGCAGCGTGACGGGAGTCACCGGGGAGCTGTTTTTT. This sequence encodes CASSVTGVTGELFF. V gene TRBV7-3 combines with J gene TRBJ2-2, with D perhaps matching TRBD2 (6 bases). The germline V gene has CDR1 SGHTA and CDR2 FQGTGA. CDR3 length: 14 amino acids. V gave up 5 bases and J gave up 4 bases, with 11 bases separating them. Supplemented by reference TRBV7-3 and TRBJ2-2, the full variable domain reads GAGVSQTPSNKVTEKGKYVELRCDPISGHTALYWYRQSLGQGPEFLIYFQGTGAADDSGLPNDRFFAVRPEGSVSTLKIQRTERGDSAVYLCASSVTGVTGELFFGEGSRLTVL.

The chain uses TRBV7-9 and TRBJ2-4, with D uncertain. The CDR3 totals 11 residues. V lost 4 bases and J 8 bases, leaving 6 bases between the germline ends. CDR1 SEHNR and CDR2 FQNEAQ come from the germline V gene (reference sequence). CDR3 amino acids: CASSSGYIQYF. CDR3 DNA: TGTGCCAGCAGCTCTGGGTACATTCAGTACTTC.

The V gene is TRBV28, the J gene TRBJ2-5; 10 positions match TRBD1. J was trimmed by 4 bases and V by 6 bases; bases with no gene match: 11. The CDR3 is 16 amino acids. Germline CDR1 and CDR2: MDHEN and SYDVKM. The CDR3 sequence: CASRHRDRGARETQYF. Written as DNA, the CDR3 is TGTGCCAGCAGACACCGGGACAGGGGTGCCCGAGAGACCCAGTACTTC. Looking up the rest from reference TRBV28 and TRBJ2-5 gives the full variable domain: DVKVTQSSRYLVKRTGEKVFLECVQDMDHENMFWYRQDPGLGLRLIYFSYDVKMKEKGDIPEGYSVSREKKERFSLILESASTNQTSMYLCASRHRDRGARETQYFGPGTRLLVL.

On this clone itself: Different DNA sequences within this sample yield the same CDR3. The chain recombines TRBV5-1 with TRBJ2-5; D gene unclear. Germline-derived CDR1 and CDR2 are SGHRS and YFSETQ. This CDR3 comprises 13 residues. V was cut by 0 bases and J by 1 base, with 4 bases left in between. The DNA of the CDR3 is TGCGCCAGCAGCTTGGGGGTCCAAGAGACCCAGTACTTC. Amino acids: CASSLGVQETQYF. The full variable domain, in which reference TRBV5-1 and TRBJ2-5 provide the parts outside the CDR3, is KAGVTQTPRYLIKTRGQQVTLSCSPISGHRSVSWYQQTPGQGLQFLFEYFSETQRNKGNFPGRFSGRQFSNSRSEMNVSTLELGDSALYLCASSLGVQETQYFGPGTRLLVL.

This chain uses TRBV5-1 with TRBJ2-7, with 7 bases lining up with TRBD2. Trimming cost V 3 bases and J 6 bases; bases outside gene matches: 9. Germline values: CDR1 SGHRS, CDR2 YFSETQ. This CDR3 spans 14 amino acids. The CDR3 nucleotides are TGCGCCAGCAGCTACAGTTTGAGGGAGGGCGAGCAGTACTTC. Amino acids: CASSYSLREGEQYF.

This clone appeared many times. V is TRBV5-1 and J is TRBJ1-6; 9 positions match TRBD1. CDR1 and CDR2 from the germline V gene are SGHRS and YFSETQ. The CDR3 is 14 amino acids. V was pared by 4 bases and J by 8 bases, with 4 bases of the junction left unmatched. For the CDR3, the DNA is TGCGCCAGCAGCGCCGGGACAGGGTATTCACCCCTCCACTTT. This gives the protein CASSAGTGYSPLHF.

V and J are TRBV29-1 and TRBJ2-1, with TRBD2 matching 9 bases. CDR1 is SQVTM, CDR2 ANQGSEA, per germline. V lost 6 bases to trimming and J lost 8 bases; unmatched junction nucleotides: 17. The CDR3 consists of 16 residues. Here the CDR3 reads CSVVSPLAGNFDEQFF. In DNA form, the CDR3 reads TGCAGCGTGGTTTCCCCGCTAGCGGGAAATTTTGATGAGCAGTTCTTC.

V and J are TRBV27 and TRBJ2-7; the D gene could be TRBD1 or TRBD2 (5 bases each). The V end was cut by 5 bases, the J end by 2 bases, with 16 bases between. In germline, CDR1 is MNHEY, CDR2 SMNVEV (reference sequence). The CDR3 spans 15 residues. CDR3 nucleotides: TGTGCCAGCAGTAGAACCGGGACGGATCCCTACGAGCAGTACTTC. It codes for CASSRTGTDPYEQYF.

The chain is built from TRBV7-9 and TRBJ2-7; 9 nucleotides agree with TRBD2. V gave up 1 base and J gave up 2 bases; unmatched junction bases: 9. The CDR3 consists of 17 residues. CDR1 SEHNR and CDR2 FQNEAQ come from the germline V gene (reference sequence). DNA of the CDR3: TGTGCCAGCAGCTTAGGGGCCGACGCGGGAGGGACCTACGAGCAGTACTTC. Its translation is CASSLGADAGGTYEQYF. The full variable domain, completed using reference TRBV7-9 and TRBJ2-7, is DTGVSQNPRHKITKRGQNVTFRCDPISEHNRLYWYRQTLGQGPEFLTYFQNEAQLEKSRLLSDRFSAERPKGSFSTLEIQRTEQGDSAMYLCASSLGADAGGTYEQYFGPGTRLTVT.

The chain has TRBV28 and TRBJ2-5; possibly TRBD2 for D (6 bases). CDR1 is MDHEN, CDR2 SYDVKM, per germline. V was cut by 4 bases and J by 2 bases, with 14 bases left in between. This CDR3 is built from 15 residues. The CDR3 DNA is TGTGCCAGCAGTTCCCGCTCGACTAGACAAGAGACCCAGTACTTC. Its translation: CASSSRSTRQETQYF.

The chain couples TRBV6-4 to TRBJ1-2, with no clear D. Per the germline V gene, CDR1 is MRHNA and CDR2 is SNTAGT. CDR3 length equals 13 residues. Trimming left V 5 bases short and J 0 bases short, with 7 bases between. The CDR3 sequence is CASSIGTNYGYTF. The CDR3 DNA is TGTGCCAGCAGTATAGGGACTAACTATGGCTACACCTTC.

This clone showed up just once. CDR3 DNA: TGTGCCAGTAGGGCTCTAGCTACAGGGGGCTATGGCTACACCTTC. Translated, it gives CASRALATGGYGYTF. J is TRBJ1-2 and V is TRBV19; TRBD1 agrees at 8 bases. The germline V gene has CDR1 LNHDA and CDR2 SQIVND (reference sequence). V shed 6 bases, J shed 4 bases, and the junction held 10 bases outside the gene matches. The CDR3 is 15 amino acids.

The rearrangement joins TRBV5-5 to TRBJ2-7; D call uncertain. This CDR3 is 13 amino acids long. From germline, CDR1 is SGHKS and CDR2 YYEKEE (reference sequence). The V and J ends lost 0 bases and 7 bases respectively, with 11 bases between them. The CDR3, as DNA: TGTGCCAGCAGCTTGGGGTGGCAGCAAGAGCAGTACTTC. This codes for CASSLGWQQEQYF.

This sequence joins TRBV7-9 and TRBJ1-1; D is undetermined. V dropped 0 bases and J dropped 5 bases, with 10 bases sitting between them. From germline, CDR1 is SEHNR and CDR2 FQNEAQ (reference sequence). The CDR3 has 14 residues. CDR3 in DNA: TGTGCCAGCAGCTTAGCGCAGAGTTGGACTGAAGCTTTCTTT. Its translation: CASSLAQSWTEAFF. The entire variable domain, with the rest obtained from reference TRBV7-9 and TRBJ1-1, is as follows: DTGVSQNPRHKITKRGQNVTFRCDPISEHNRLYWYRQTLGQGPEFLTYFQNEAQLEKSRLLSDRFSAERPKGSFSTLEIQRTEQGDSAMYLCASSLAQSWTEAFFGQGTRLTVV.

The chain is built from TRBV30 and TRBJ2-1; 8 bases map to TRBD2. V shed 5 bases, J shed 3 bases, and the junction held 3 bases outside the gene matches. The CDR3 spans 13 residues. Germline V gene lookup returns CDR1 GTSNPN and CDR2 SVGIG (reference sequence). The CDR3 DNA is TGTGCCTGGGCGGGAGGCAACTACAATGAGCAGTTCTTC. Translated: CAWAGGNYNEQFF.

Points on this clone: This sample also contains other DNA sequences that code for the same CDR3. V gene TRBV5-1 combines with J gene TRBJ1-1; no clear D. V was shortened by 0 bases and J by 0 bases, with 3 bases between the two germline ends. Germline V lookup: CDR1 SGHRS, CDR2 YFSETQ. The CDR3 totals 13 residues. The CDR3 region is CASSLALNTEAFF. The CDR3 DNA is TGCGCCAGCAGCTTGGCCCTGAACACTGAAGCTTTCTTT.